Each of the 27 T cell receptor beta chains below was sequenced from the same sample in a study of blood T cell repertoires in COVID-19. Sequenced by immunoSEQ multiplex PCR; TCRdb stores in-frame clones only, minus some. The sample lists around 200,000 clones; approximately 85% were seen once. Material: peripheral blood. The receptors were gathered from a human donor with active or convalescent COVID-19. The donor label of this sample is uncertain.

In its sample, this clone was seen a few times. The rearrangement uses TRBV24-1 and TRBJ2-1, with 8 bases identical to TRBD2. Per germline, CDR1 KGHDR and CDR2 SFDVKD. This CDR3 is built from 15 residues. Unmatched junction bases numbered 10, after V lost 6 bases and J lost 7 bases. CDR3 amino acids: CATSRDGTRDNEQFF. For the CDR3, the DNA is TGTGCCACCAGTCGCGATGGGACTAGAGATAATGAGCAGTTCTTC.

V usage is TRBV7-2 and J usage is TRBJ1-1; D gene ambiguous. Germline loops: CDR1 SGHTA, CDR2 FQGNSA. Deletions cut 0 bases from V and 1 base from J, with 6 bases between. The CDR3 extends over 14 amino acids. The CDR3 is CASSLARANTEAFF. The CDR3 DNA follows: TGTGCCAGCAGCTTAGCGCGGGCGAACACTGAAGCTTTCTTT.

The chain carries TRBV7-2 and TRBJ2-3, with TRBD2 identical over 8 bases. Germline CDR1 SGHTA, CDR2 FQGNSA. V was clipped by 6 bases and J by 3 bases; unmatched bases: 8. The CDR3 is 15 residues long. CDR3 nucleotides: TGTGCCAGCAGTCTTCCGGGGGGGGAAACAGATACGCAGTATTTT. This translates into CASSLPGGETDTQYF.

The chain employs TRBV5-1 and TRBJ2-3; the D is unclear. Germline assignment: CDR1 SGHRS and CDR2 YFSETQ. There are 14 residues in the CDR3. Trimming removed 0 bases from V and 0 bases from J, with 5 bases in between. The CDR3 loop reads CASSLGRSTDTQYF. CDR3 bases: TGCGCCAGCAGCTTGGGCAGAAGCACAGATACGCAGTATTTT.

This chain joins TRBV19 and TRBJ2-7; 9 nucleotides align to TRBD2. The CDR3 consists of 16 residues. Trimming at V came to 2 bases and at J to 0 bases, leaving 5 bases not matched to a gene. The V gene's germline CDR1 is LNHDA and CDR2 SQIVND (reference sequence). The CDR3 nucleotides are TGTGCCAGTAGTATATCAAAGCGGGAGGTCTCCTACGAGCAGTACTTC. The encoded protein is CASSISKREVSYEQYF.

The chain joins TRBV6-6 to TRBJ2-2, with TRBD2 matching over 9 bases. V shed 2 bases and J 4 bases; nucleotides not matched to a gene: 2. Germline lookup yields CDR1 MNHNY and CDR2 SVGAGI (reference sequence). The CDR3 runs 15 residues. This CDR3 is CASSYVAGATGELFF. DNA of the CDR3: TGTGCCAGCAGTTACGTAGCGGGAGCCACCGGGGAGCTGTTTTTT.

The chain joins TRBV28 to TRBJ2-7; TRBD2 aligns across 10 bases. CDR3 length equals 14 residues. Germline CDR1 MDHEN, CDR2 SYDVKM. Losses at the gene ends were 5 bases for V and 2 bases for J; bases not matched to a gene: 3. The CDR3 coding sequence is TGTGCCAGCAGTCCAGCGGGAGGGACCTACGAGCAGTACTTC. Protein sequence: CASSPAGGTYEQYF. The full variable domain, completed using reference TRBV28 and TRBJ2-7, is DVKVTQSSRYLVKRTGEKVFLECVQDMDHENMFWYRQDPGLGLRLIYFSYDVKMKEKGDIPEGYSVSREKKERFSLILESASTNQTSMYLCASSPAGGTYEQYFGPGTRLTVT.

The genes are TRBV5-5 and TRBJ2-5; the D gene is possibly TRBD1 (5 bases). This CDR3 spans 14 amino acids. Trimming took off 2 bases at V and 4 bases at J, with 12 bases between the two ends. Germline V CDR1 and CDR2: SGHKS, YYEKEE (reference sequence). The CDR3 is CASSFIPQGETQYF. CDR3 nucleotides: TGTGCCAGCAGCTTTATCCCCCAGGGAGAGACCCAGTACTTC.

The CDR3 spells CASSSEPGQGTYGYTF. The CDR3 nucleotides read TGCGCCAGCAGCTCCGAACCGGGACAGGGGACCTATGGCTACACCTTC. This chain joins TRBV5-1 and TRBJ1-2; the match to TRBD1 covers 10 bases. This CDR3 spans 16 amino acids. Trimming took 3 bases from V and 4 from J; bases not matched to a gene: 9. In germline, CDR1 is SGHRS, CDR2 YFSETQ.

In this sample, this clone turned up once. The rearrangement links TRBV19 to TRBJ1-5, with 9 bases aligning to TRBD1. CDR3 length equals 17 residues. V was clipped by 5 bases and J by 0 bases; unmatched bases: 8. The germline gives CDR1 LNHDA, CDR2 SQIVND (reference sequence). The CDR3, as DNA: TGTGCCAGTAGTGCCGGGACAGGGTCGGGTAGCAATCAGCCCCAGCATTTT. Translating it yields CASSAGTGSGSNQPQHF.

CDR3 residues: CASSFGLDGYTF. DNA of the CDR3: TGTGCCAGCAGTTTCGGGTTGGATGGCTACACCTTC. This sequence joins TRBV6-5 and TRBJ1-2; D gene unclear. CDR1 and CDR2 (germline): MNHEY, SVGAGI. The germline V and J ends were trimmed by 4 bases and 6 bases, with 9 bases remaining between them. CDR3 length: 12 residues.

Points on this clone: Other DNA sequences in this specimen translate into the identical CDR3. J is TRBJ2-3 and V is TRBV29-1; D is unresolved. Trimming took off 3 bases at V and 3 bases at J, with 10 bases between the two ends. Per germline, CDR1 SQVTM and CDR2 ANQGSEA. The CDR3 runs to 13 residues. CDR3 sequence: CSVERGSTDTQYF. CDR3 coding DNA: TGCAGCGTTGAGAGAGGTAGTACAGATACGCAGTATTTT.

V usage is TRBV30 and J usage is TRBJ2-1; 7 bases map to TRBD2. Trimming removed 3 bases from V and 8 bases from J; junction bases left unmatched: 1. CDR3 length: 11 residues. Germline assignment: CDR1 GTSNPN and CDR2 SVGIG (reference sequence). CDR3 protein: CAWRRGDEQFF. CDR3 nucleotide sequence: TGTGCCTGGAGACGGGGGGATGAGCAGTTCTTC.

V and J are TRBV11-3 and TRBJ2-1; 9 bases map to TRBD1. This CDR3 spans 15 amino acids. Looked up from germline, CDR1 is SGHNT and CDR2 is YENEEA. Germline trimming cut 1 base from V and 7 bases from J; bases unmatched to any gene: 5. The CDR3 sequence is CASSLGQGVRNEQFF. The DNA for the CDR3 is TGTGCCAGCAGCTTAGGACAGGGGGTTAGGAATGAGCAGTTCTTC.

The V and J genes are TRBV5-1 and TRBJ1-1, with D possibly matching TRBD1 (5 bases). CDR1 and CDR2 from the germline V gene are SGHRS and YFSETQ. V was shortened by 5 bases and J by 1 base, with 9 bases between the two germline ends. The CDR3 is 13 amino acids. The CDR3: CASRFGANTEAFF. CDR3 sequence (DNA): TGCGCCAGCAGATTTGGGGCGAACACTGAAGCTTTCTTT.

The CDR3 region is CSAGGKGVTGELFF. In DNA, the CDR3 is TGCAGTGCTGGTGGGAAGGGAGTAACCGGGGAGCTGTTTTTT. V gene TRBV20-1 combines with J gene TRBJ2-2, with D tentatively TRBD2 (5 bases). With 5 bases removed from V and 5 bases from J, the gap between germline ends came to 15 bases. CDR1 DFQATT and CDR2 SNEGSKA come from the germline V gene (reference sequence). CDR3 length: 14 amino acids.

The chain employs TRBV6-5 and TRBJ1-5, with D possibly TRBD1 on 5 matching bases. CDR1 is MNHEY, CDR2 SVGAGI, per germline. There are 16 residues in the CDR3. Trimming shortened V by 1 base and J by 5 bases, and 15 bases separated the two germline ends. CDR3 sequence reads: CASSYFSGHPYQPQHF. CDR3 nucleotide sequence: TGTGCCAGCAGTTACTTTTCCGGACACCCGTATCAGCCCCAGCATTTT.

The CDR3 spells CASSKRQAGGPVSYNEQFF. CDR3 bases: TGTGCCAGCAGCAAACGGCAAGCGGGAGGGCCGGTTTCCTACAATGAGCAGTTCTTC. The chain carries TRBV21-1 and TRBJ2-1; the table's D call of TRBD2 was not tested on the DNA. TRBV21-1 is listed as a pseudogene. There are 19 residues in the CDR3.

The chain has TRBV9 and TRBJ2-7; D perhaps matches TRBD1 (6 bases). Trimming removed 0 bases at V and 6 bases at J, with 13 bases between. The CDR3 has 14 residues. Germline CDR1 and CDR2: SGDLS and YYNGEE. The CDR3 DNA sequence: TGTGCCAGCAGCGTAGCCCCTACAGGGCTCGAGCAGTACTTC. Its translation is CASSVAPTGLEQYF.

The genes are TRBV4-1 and TRBJ2-5, with D perhaps TRBD2 (6 bases). Germline loops: CDR1 MGHRA, CDR2 YSYEKL. V was pared by 4 bases and J by 5 bases, with 17 bases between. CDR3 length: 15 residues. The CDR3 spells CASSPAARAGETQYF. The CDR3 DNA reads TGCGCCAGCAGCCCCGCCGCCAGGGCGGGGGAGACCCAGTACTTC.

V usage is TRBV19 and J usage is TRBJ2-7; perhaps TRBD1 as D (5 bases). CDR3 length: 14 amino acids. With 5 bases removed from V and 0 bases from J, the gap between germline ends came to 11 bases. Germline V gene sequence: CDR1 LNHDA, CDR2 SQIVND (reference sequence). The CDR3 loop is CASSFWTSSYEQYF. DNA for the CDR3: TGTGCCAGTAGTTTCTGGACATCCTCCTACGAGCAGTACTTC.

J is TRBJ2-7 and V is TRBV28; 8 nucleotides match TRBD2. Losses at the gene ends were 10 bases for V and 2 bases for J; bases not matched to a gene: 13. The CDR3 extends over 15 amino acids. In germline, CDR1 is MDHEN, CDR2 SYDVKM. The CDR3 nucleotides are TGTGCCATCACCGTGTCGGGGGGGGCTGCCTACGAGCAGTACTTC. It encodes CAITVSGGAAYEQYF.

The CDR3: CARGLAEQNGYNEQFF. The CDR3 DNA sequence: TGTGCCAGAGGACTAGCGGAGCAAAACGGCTACAATGAGCAGTTCTTC. V usage is TRBV2 and J usage is TRBJ2-1; 10 bases are shared with TRBD2. The CDR3 contains 16 residues. V was pared by 9 bases and J by 3 bases, with 11 bases of the junction left unmatched. Germline V gene lookup returns CDR1 SNHLY and CDR2 FYNNEI.

The genes are TRBV4-1 and TRBJ2-2; D may be TRBD2 (6 bases). CDR3 size: 16 residues. CDR1 and CDR2 from the germline V gene are MGHRA and YSYEKL. V was pared by 1 base and J by 2 bases, with 11 bases between. In DNA, the CDR3 is TGCGCCAGCAGCCAAGGGCCGGGGACTAACACCGGGGAGCTGTTTTTT. It yields the protein CASSQGPGTNTGELFF.

This chain uses TRBV5-1 with TRBJ2-1, with a possible D match to TRBD2 (6 bases). V was clipped by 1 base and J by 12 bases, with 20 bases between them. The CDR3 is made up of 15 amino acids. Germline CDR1 reads SGHRS; CDR2 reads YFSETQ. The CDR3 is CASSLKRTTRGGQFF. The CDR3, as DNA: TGCGCCAGCAGCTTGAAAAGGACTACGAGAGGCGGGCAGTTCTTC.

The chain links TRBV29-1 to TRBJ1-2, with D possibly matching TRBD1 (5 bases). V lost 5 bases and J 6 bases, leaving 10 bases between the germline ends. The CDR3 length is 11 residues. From germline, CDR1 is SQVTM and CDR2 ANQGSEA. CDR3 residues: CSVNQGDGYTF. The DNA for the CDR3 is TGCAGCGTTAACCAAGGGGATGGCTACACCTTC.

The chain carries TRBV3-1 (or the pseudogene TRBV3-2) and TRBJ2-4, with 8 bases fitting TRBD2. In germline, CDR1 is LGHDT, CDR2 YNNKEL (reference sequence). Trimming removed 4 bases from V and 9 bases from J; junction bases left unmatched: 8. The CDR3 loop spans 14 amino acids. The chain's CDR3 is CASSRDGGAGIQYF. The CDR3 coding sequence is TGTGCCAGCAGCCGAGACGGGGGGGCGGGCATTCAGTACTTC.